Presented here are 3 T cell receptor beta chains from one specimen sequenced in a study of T cell responses to AZD1222 COVID-19 vaccine. Profiled with immunoSEQ multiplex PCR; TCRdb holds only in-frame clones, not every one. Of 120,000 to 150,000 clones in the sample, 70% to 90% are singletons; the top ten hold 5.1%. The specimen comprised peripheral blood, sampled on day 0 of AZD1222 vaccination. The receptors derive from an adult in good health.

The gene calls are TRBV7-9 and TRBJ1-1, with 9 nucleotides matching TRBD1. This CDR3 has 12 amino acids. Germline values: CDR1 SEHNR, CDR2 FQNEAQ (reference sequence). V was clipped by 6 bases and J by 11 bases; unmatched bases: 7. DNA for the CDR3: TGTGCCAGCAGAAGAGACAGGGGGGGCGCTTTCTTT. It encodes CASRRDRGGAFF.

This clone appeared once. One end of the junction fails to match germline, which may point to a read error. The V and J genes are TRBV6-5 and TRBJ2-7; no reliable D call. CDR3 length: 14 residues. Germline V lookup: CDR1 MNHEY, CDR2 SVGAGI. CDR3 nucleotide sequence: TGTGCCAGCACCAACGGGCAGGCCTCCCACGAGCAGTACTTC. The encoded protein is CASTNGQASHEQYF.

The rearrangement uses TRBV18 and TRBJ2-1; 7 positions agree with TRBD1. The germline V gene encodes CDR1 KGHSH and CDR2 LQKENI. This CDR3 is 13 amino acids long. V gave up 5 bases and J gave up 12 bases; unmatched junction bases: 10. The DNA of the CDR3 is TGTGCCAGCTCATCGGACAGGCCCACAGGGCAGTTCTTC. Its protein product is CASSSDRPTGQFF.